This T cell receptor (beta chain) was retrieved from a study of cytomegalovirus exposure and HLA in healthy donors. PCR primers comprised 60 Vbeta and 13 Jbeta primers. Here immunoSEQ multiplex PCR was the method, and the copy in TCRdb shows in-frame clones only, minus some. The table records around 150,000 clones, about 81% of them present only once. A remark on this clone: Its antigen is undetermined.

Study findings and constraints: Several of the most significant clusters were apparently associated with common viral pathogens in a later analysis. There were over 150 TCR beta chains listed as cytomegalovirus-associated.

V was clipped by 5 bases and J by 6 bases; unmatched bases: 11. Per the germline V gene, CDR1 is SGHAT and CDR2 is FQNNGV. This CDR3 spans 16 amino acids. Sequencing was performed on PBMCs. The gene calls are TRBV11-2 and TRBJ2-3; the match to TRBD2 covers 10 bases. The TCR comes from a girl aged 5-17 years in good health and CMV-seropositive. The CDR3 DNA follows: TGTGCCAGCAGCGGACGAACTAGCGGGAAAGAGGATACGCAGTATTTT. It codes for CASSGRTSGKEDTQYF.